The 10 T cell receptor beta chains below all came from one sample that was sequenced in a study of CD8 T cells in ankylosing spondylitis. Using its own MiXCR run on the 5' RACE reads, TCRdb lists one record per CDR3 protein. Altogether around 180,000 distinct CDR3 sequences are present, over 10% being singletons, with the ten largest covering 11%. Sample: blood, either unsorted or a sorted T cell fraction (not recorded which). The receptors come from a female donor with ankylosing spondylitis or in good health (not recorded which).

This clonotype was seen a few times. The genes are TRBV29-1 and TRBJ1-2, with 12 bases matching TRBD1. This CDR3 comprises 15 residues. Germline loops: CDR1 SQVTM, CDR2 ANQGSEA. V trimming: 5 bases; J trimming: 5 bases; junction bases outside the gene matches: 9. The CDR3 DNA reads TGCAGCGTTTCCGGGACAGGGGGCGCGGAATATGGCTACACCTTC. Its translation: CSVSGTGGAEYGYTF.

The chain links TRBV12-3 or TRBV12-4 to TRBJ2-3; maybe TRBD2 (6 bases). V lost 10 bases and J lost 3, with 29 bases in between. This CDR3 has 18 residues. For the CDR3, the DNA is TGTGCCATCAGCCCTCGCTGGCGGGAAACGGCTGGGACAGATACGCAGTATTTT. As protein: CAISPRWRETAGTDTQYF.

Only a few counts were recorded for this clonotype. The CDR3 DNA is TGTGCCAGCATCGGGGGAGATACGCAGTATTTT. Protein sequence: CASIGGDTQYF. V gene TRBV5-5 combines with J gene TRBJ2-3; tentative D call: TRBD2 (6 bases). The CDR3 is 11 amino acids. Trimming removed 6 bases at V and 5 bases at J, with 7 bases between. Germline CDR1 is SGHKS and CDR2 is YYEKEE (reference sequence).

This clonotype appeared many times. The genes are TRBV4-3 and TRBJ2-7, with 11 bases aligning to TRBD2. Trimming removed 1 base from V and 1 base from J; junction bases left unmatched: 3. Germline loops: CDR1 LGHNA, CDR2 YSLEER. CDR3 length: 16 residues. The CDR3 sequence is CASSQGGLAESYEQYF. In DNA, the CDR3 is TGCGCCAGCAGCCAAGGGGGACTAGCGGAGTCCTACGAGCAGTACTTC.

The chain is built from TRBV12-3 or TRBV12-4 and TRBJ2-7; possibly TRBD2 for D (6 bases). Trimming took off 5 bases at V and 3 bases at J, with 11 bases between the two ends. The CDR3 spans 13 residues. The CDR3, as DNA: TGTGCCAGCAGTACCCGGGGGTACTACGAGCAGTACTTC. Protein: CASSTRGYYEQYF.

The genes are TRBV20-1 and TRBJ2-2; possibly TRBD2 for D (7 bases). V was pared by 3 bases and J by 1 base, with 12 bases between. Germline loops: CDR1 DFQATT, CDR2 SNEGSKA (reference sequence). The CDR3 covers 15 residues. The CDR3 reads CSARGGRMNTGELFF. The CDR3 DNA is TGCAGTGCTAGGGGGGGGCGGATGAACACCGGGGAGCTGTTTTTT.

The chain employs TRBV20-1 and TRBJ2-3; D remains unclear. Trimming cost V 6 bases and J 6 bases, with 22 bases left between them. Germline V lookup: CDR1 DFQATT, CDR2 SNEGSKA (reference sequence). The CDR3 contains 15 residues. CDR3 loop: CSASPPRLAGDTQYF. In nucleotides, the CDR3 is TGCAGTGCCAGCCCCCCCCGGCTGGCCGGGGATACGCAGTATTTT.

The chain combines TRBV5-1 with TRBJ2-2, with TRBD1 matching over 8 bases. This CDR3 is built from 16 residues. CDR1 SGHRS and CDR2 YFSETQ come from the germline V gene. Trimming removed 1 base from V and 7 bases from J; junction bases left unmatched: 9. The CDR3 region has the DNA TGCGCCAGCAGCTTGTCGTCACAGGGGGGTAACGGGGAGCTGTTTTTT. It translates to CASSLSSQGGNGELFF.

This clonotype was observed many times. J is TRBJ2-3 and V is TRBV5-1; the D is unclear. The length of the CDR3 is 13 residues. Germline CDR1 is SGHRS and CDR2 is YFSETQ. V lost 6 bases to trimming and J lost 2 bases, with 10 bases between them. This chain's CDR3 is CASTSLITDTQYF. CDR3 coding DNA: TGCGCCAGCACCTCCCTCATCACAGATACGCAGTATTTT.

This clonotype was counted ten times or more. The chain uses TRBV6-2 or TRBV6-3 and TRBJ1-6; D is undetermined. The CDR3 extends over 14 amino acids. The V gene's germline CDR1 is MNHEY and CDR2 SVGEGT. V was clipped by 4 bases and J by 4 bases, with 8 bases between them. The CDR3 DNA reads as TGTGCCAGCAGTTCGGACGGTTATAATTCACCCCTCCACTTT. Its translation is CASSSDGYNSPLHF.